The 25 T cell receptor beta chains below were found in one sample sequenced in a study of blood T cell repertoires in COVID-19. Sequencing was performed with immunoSEQ multiplex PCR; in TCRdb, only in-frame clones are kept and a portion is missing. Of about 270,000 clones in the sample, about nine tenths were seen once. Input material: peripheral blood. These receptors were collected from a woman aged 55 to 70 who had recovered from COVID-19.

The chain employs TRBV19 and TRBJ1-2, with a tentative D call TRBD1 (5 bases). CDR3 size: 16 residues. V was cut by 1 base and J by 11 bases, with 23 bases left in between. The germline V gene has CDR1 LNHDA and CDR2 SQIVND (reference sequence). As DNA, the CDR3 is TGTGCCAGTAGTATAGCCAGCGGGTCGCAGGGAGCAAAGTACACCTTC. Protein sequence: CASSIASGSQGAKYTF.

The chain links TRBV7-8 to TRBJ2-7; 10 nucleotides align to TRBD2. The trim removed 6 bases at V and 4 bases at J, leaving 9 bases unmatched. The germline gives CDR1 SGHVS, CDR2 FQNEAQ. CDR3 length: 15 residues. CDR3 DNA sequence: TGTGCCAGCAGGCCCGGGGTAGCGGGGGGATACGAGCAGTACTTC. The encoded protein is CASRPGVAGGYEQYF.

The chain joins TRBV18 to TRBJ2-2, with 8 bases fitting TRBD1. The CDR3 loop spans 17 amino acids. V shed 2 bases, J shed 2 bases, and the junction held 7 bases outside the gene matches. Germline V lookup: CDR1 KGHSH, CDR2 LQKENI. The CDR3 bases are TGTGCCAGCTCACCATTGATCCCAGGGGGCAACACCGGGGAGCTGTTTTTT. Its translation is CASSPLIPGGNTGELFF.

The V and J genes are TRBV20-1 and TRBJ2-7, with a weak D call TRBD2 (5 bases). V dropped 3 bases and J dropped 3 bases, with 12 bases sitting between them. Germline values: CDR1 DFQATT, CDR2 SNEGSKA (reference sequence). The CDR3 runs to 13 residues. The CDR3 is CSASMWTGYEQYF. The CDR3 region has the DNA TGCAGTGCTAGTATGTGGACTGGCTACGAGCAGTACTTC.

V and J are TRBV3-1 (or the pseudogene TRBV3-2) and TRBJ1-3; D ambiguous. Trimming left V 6 bases short and J 11 bases short, with 20 bases between. The CDR3 contains 14 residues. The V gene's germline CDR1 is LGHDT and CDR2 YNNKEL (reference sequence). The CDR3 DNA reads as TGTGCCAGCAGTGAGGAACTCGGAACCCCCGCCATATATTTT. Its translation is CASSEELGTPAIYF.

The chain carries TRBV7-2 and TRBJ2-6, with 8 bases matching TRBD2. Germline-derived CDR1 and CDR2 are SGHTA and FQGNSA. The length of the CDR3 is 16 residues. V lost 5 bases, J lost 0 bases, and 3 bases stayed unmatched. In DNA form, the CDR3 reads TGTGCCAGCAGCCTCAGCGGGGGCTCTGGGGCCAACGTCCTGACTTTC. It is translated as CASSLSGGSGANVLTF. Supplemented by reference TRBV7-2 and TRBJ2-6, the full variable domain reads GAGVSQSPSNKVTEKGKDVELRCDPISGHTALYWYRQSLGQGLEFLIYFQGNSAPDKSGLPSDRFSAERTGGSVSTLTIQRTQQEDSAVYLCASSLSGGSGANVLTFGAGSRLTVL.

The table lists this clone with a count of one. The V gene is TRBV5-1, the J gene TRBJ1-1; D unresolved. Trimming removed 5 bases from V and 8 bases from J, with 19 bases in between. Germline V gene lookup returns CDR1 SGHRS and CDR2 YFSETQ. CDR3 length: 14 residues. Here the CDR3 DNA reads TGCGCCAGCAGGTTACAGAGCTACCAAAACGAAGCTTTCTTT. It translates to CASRLQSYQNEAFF.

CDR3 bases: TGCGCCAGCAGCACCGGACAGCGGCTCACTGAAGCTTTCTTT. Its protein is CASSTGQRLTEAFF. The chain has TRBV5-1 and TRBJ1-1; D might be TRBD1 (6 bases). The CDR3 totals 14 residues. From germline, CDR1 is SGHRS and CDR2 YFSETQ. The V and J ends lost 4 bases and 4 bases respectively, with 14 bases between them.

The V gene is TRBV4-1, the J gene TRBJ1-5; 9 bases are shared with TRBD1. The junction had 10 bases not matched to a gene; V was cut back by 2 bases and J by 2 bases. Germline V lookup: CDR1 MGHRA, CDR2 YSYEKL. The CDR3 extends over 18 amino acids. The DNA of the CDR3 is TGCGCCAGCAGCCAATCAAGACTTACAGGGGGCCGCAATCAGCCCCAGCATTTT. As protein: CASSQSRLTGGRNQPQHF.

The chain's CDR3 is CASSPPTAPGNTIYF. CDR3 coding DNA: TGTGCCAGCTCACCCCCCACCGCGCCGGGAAACACCATATATTTT. The chain has TRBV18 and TRBJ1-3; D is ambiguous. The CDR3 loop spans 15 amino acids. V was cut by 3 bases and J by 4 bases, with 13 bases left in between. Germline CDR1 is KGHSH and CDR2 is LQKENI.

The chain uses TRBV7-9 and TRBJ2-7, with a weak D call TRBD2 (6 bases). Germline V gene lookup returns CDR1 SEHNR and CDR2 FQNEAQ (reference sequence). The CDR3 length is 14 residues. The V end was cut by 3 bases, the J end by 2 bases, with 11 bases between. The chain's CDR3 is CASSFGGTAYEQYF. As DNA, the CDR3 is TGTGCCAGCAGCTTTGGGGGGACTGCCTACGAGCAGTACTTC.

This clone was detected only a few times. The chain joins TRBV6-5 to TRBJ1-1, with D maybe TRBD1 (5 bases). Germline V CDR1 and CDR2: MNHEY, SVGAGI. The CDR3 spans 15 residues. V was trimmed by 7 bases and J by 4 bases, leaving 19 bases between them. The CDR3: CASNDRRGGVTEAFF. Written as DNA, the CDR3 is TGTGCCAGCAACGACCGCCGGGGAGGGGTCACTGAAGCTTTCTTT.

The chain is built from TRBV27 and TRBJ2-4; 7 bases align to TRBD1. The CDR3 spans 16 residues. Germline V CDR1 and CDR2: MNHEY, SMNVEV (reference sequence). Trimming at V came to 5 bases and at J to 1 base, leaving 8 bases not matched to a gene. In DNA form, the CDR3 reads TGTGCCAGCAGTCCCCGGACAGGTGGGGCCAAAAACATTCAGTACTTC. Translated, it gives CASSPRTGGAKNIQYF.

The chain joins TRBV2 to TRBJ2-1; 9 nucleotides line up with TRBD1. V trimming: 6 bases; J trimming: 8 bases; junction bases outside the gene matches: 5. The germline V gene encodes CDR1 SNHLY and CDR2 FYNNEI. The CDR3 has 13 residues. The chain's CDR3 is CASSRDRADEQFF. DNA for the CDR3: TGTGCCAGCAGCCGGGACAGGGCGGATGAGCAGTTCTTC.

This clone has more than one count but fewer than ten. The chain combines TRBV9 with TRBJ1-4, with D tentatively TRBD1 (5 bases). The germline V gene encodes CDR1 SGDLS and CDR2 YYNGEE. The V gene lost 3 bases and the J gene lost 2 bases, with 26 bases spanning the gap. CDR3 length: 20 residues. The CDR3 region is CASSELPGWGLEGTNEKLFF. The CDR3 region has the DNA TGTGCCAGCAGCGAACTTCCAGGGTGGGGTCTGGAGGGCACTAATGAAAAACTGTTTTTT.

This clone has only a few counts. V is TRBV19 and J is TRBJ1-3; D might be TRBD1 (6 bases). Trimming stripped 7 bases from V and 6 bases from J, with 16 bases between. Germline CDR1 LNHDA, CDR2 SQIVND (reference sequence). This CDR3 contains 14 residues. In nucleotides, the CDR3 is TGTGCCAGTATGGACAGCGGACGTGAAAACACCATATATTTT. Translated: CASMDSGRENTIYF.

This clone was observed a single time. The chain uses TRBV2 and TRBJ2-1; TRBD2 might be the D (5 bases). The V and J ends lost 6 bases and 9 bases respectively, with 6 bases between them. CDR1 is SNHLY and CDR2 is FYNNEI in the germline V gene. CDR3 length equals 10 residues. The CDR3 here is CASRGAEQFF. As DNA, the CDR3 is TGTGCCAGCAGGGGAGCTGAGCAGTTCTTC.

The J gene is TRBJ2-7, the V gene TRBV2; possible D gene TRBD2, 5 bases. Germline CDR1 is SNHLY and CDR2 is FYNNEI. This CDR3 contains 13 residues. Trimming removed 5 bases at V and 13 bases at J, with 21 bases between. The CDR3: CASSRNTEGSDYF. CDR3 nucleotide sequence: TGTGCCAGCAGTCGAAATACGGAAGGGAGCGATTACTTC.

The chain joins TRBV4-1 to TRBJ2-2; 10 bases match TRBD2. The CDR3 consists of 16 residues. Germline trimming cut 2 bases from V and 5 bases from J; bases unmatched to any gene: 5. Per the germline V gene, CDR1 is MGHRA and CDR2 is YSYEKL. CDR3 sequence: CASSQLAGARTGELFF. Written as DNA, the CDR3 is TGCGCCAGCAGCCAACTAGCGGGGGCCCGGACCGGGGAGCTGTTTTTT.

The J gene is TRBJ2-5, the V gene TRBV6-6; TRBD1 aligns across 7 bases. The CDR3 is 14 residues long. V was pared by 7 bases and J by 2 bases, with 7 bases of the junction left unmatched. Germline V gene data show CDR1 as MNHNY and CDR2 as SVGAGI (reference sequence). CDR3 residues: CASKGQKRQETQYF. CDR3 in DNA: TGTGCCAGCAAGGGACAGAAAAGACAAGAGACCCAGTACTTC.

The rearrangement uses TRBV29-1 and TRBJ2-3; D might be TRBD2 (6 bases). Trimming left V 7 bases short and J 6 bases short, with 11 bases between. Germline V lookup: CDR1 SQVTM, CDR2 ANQGSEA. CDR3 length: 11 amino acids. The CDR3 is CSGEGGDTQYF. CDR3 DNA sequence: TGCAGCGGGGAAGGAGGGGATACGCAGTATTTT.

V gene TRBV23-1 combines with J gene TRBJ2-7; maybe TRBD2 (5 bases). TRBV23-1 is placed among ORFs of uncertain function. Trimming shortened V by 7 bases and J by 3 bases, and 16 bases separated the two germline ends. The CDR3 covers 14 residues. The CDR3 protein is CASTERGINYEQYF. CDR3 nucleotide sequence: TGCGCCAGCACCGAAAGAGGGATTAACTACGAGCAGTACTTC.

The chain uses TRBV6-1 and TRBJ1-5; 7 nucleotides match TRBD1. CDR3 length equals 16 residues. Germline V gene lookup returns CDR1 MNHNS and CDR2 SASEGT. With 0 bases clipped from V and 3 bases from J, the junction kept 5 bases outside the gene matches. CDR3 nucleotides: TGTGCCAGCAGTGAAGCGCCAGGACAGGTCAATCAGCCCCAGCATTTT. Translating gives CASSEAPGQVNQPQHF.

For the CDR3, the DNA is TGTGCCAGCAGCCTAAGGTCGCAGGGGGACACTGAAGCTTTCTTT. Translation gives CASSLRSQGDTEAFF. The V gene is TRBV16, the J gene TRBJ1-1, with 7 positions matching TRBD1. Germline values: CDR1 KGHSY, CDR2 FQNENV. The V segment lost 4 bases and the J segment 3 bases; nucleotides outside the gene matches: 8. The CDR3 sequence is 15 residues long.

CDR3 residues: CASSPQQGAPPRELFF. The CDR3 bases are TGTGCCAGCTCACCACAACAGGGGGCTCCCCCCCGGGAGCTGTTTTTT. The V and J genes are TRBV18 and TRBJ2-2; 9 nucleotides agree with TRBD1. In germline, CDR1 is KGHSH, CDR2 LQKENI. The CDR3 contains 16 residues. V trimming: 1 base; J trimming: 9 bases; junction bases outside the gene matches: 9.